This is a list of T cell receptor beta chains from one sample in a study of blood T cell repertoires in COVID-19. This table comes from immunoSEQ multiplex PCR, and its TCRdb copy is limited to in-frame clones, with some not included. Among tens of thousands of clones listed, 70% to 90% were seen once. Sequencing was done on a sample of peripheral blood. The receptors were gathered from a woman of 80 years or more with COVID-19, enrolled during active disease. CDR3s include the opening cysteine and the closing phenylalanine or tryptophan. Fields, in order: J gene, V gene, CDR3 protein.

J: TRBJ1-2; V: TRBV7-8; CDR3: CASSLPGTGGDYGYTF
J: TRBJ2-5; V: TRBV7-2; CDR3: CASSLAGTGEETQYF
J: TRBJ2-7; V: TRBV7-9; CDR3: CASSLGRASVIGSEQYF
J: TRBJ2-6; V: TRBV7-2; CDR3: CASRLDRAGANVLTF
J: TRBJ1-1; V: TRBV25-1; CDR3: CASSDHTGRFGTEAFF
J: TRBJ1-3; V: TRBV18; CDR3: CASNTGSTGNTIYF
J: TRBJ1-2; V: TRBV19; CDR3: CASSIEQSRGGYTF
J: TRBJ2-7; V: TRBV10-3; CDR3: CAISESARGKWEQYF
J: TRBJ2-2; V: TRBV4-2; CDR3: CASSLGTANTGELFF
J: TRBJ2-2; V: TRBV24-1; CDR3: CATSETGRDTGELFF
J: TRBJ2-2; V: TRBV6-5; CDR3: CASRTDLNTGELFF
J: TRBJ2-2; V: TRBV5-4; CDR3: CASSLGSPSTGELFF
J: TRBJ1-3; V: TRBV5-1; CDR3: CASSFGRGNTIYF
J: TRBJ2-5; V: TRBV28; CDR3: CASSFNRGPTGETQYF
J: TRBJ1-2; V: TRBV7-2; CDR3: CASSPSPGNGYTF
J: TRBJ2-5; V: TRBV27; CDR3: CASGGLQETQYF
J: TRBJ2-3; V: TRBV19; CDR3: CASSGPADTQYF
J: TRBJ1-2; V: TRBV11-3; CDR3: CASSLDRFDYQTSDSNYGYTF
J: TRBJ1-1; V: TRBV20-1; CDR3: CSPSVNTEAFF
J: TRBJ2-7; V: TRBV2; CDR3: CASSESGTGTYEQYF
J: TRBJ2-1; V: TRBV6-5; CDR3: CASSWTSEVNEQFF
J: TRBJ2-6; V: TRBV6-6; CDR3: CASSSSSSGANVLTF
J: TRBJ2-5; V: TRBV5-4; CDR3: CASSLGQGAGETQYF
J: TRBJ1-2; V: TRBV5-3; CDR3: CARSIGTTGYTF
J: TRBJ2-7; V: TRBV6-5; CDR3: CASSLKGDEQYF
J: TRBJ2-5; V: TRBV7-9; CDR3: CASSFLEGRGDTQYF
J: TRBJ1-1; V: TRBV7-8; CDR3: CASSPQGLNTAFF
J: TRBJ1-5; V: TRBV5-6; CDR3: CASSRGLGGQPQHF
J: TRBJ1-3; V: TRBV9; CDR3: CASSVGQGSGNTIYF
J: TRBJ2-7; V: TRBV2; CDR3: CASSETLSSYEQYF
J: TRBJ2-1; V: TRBV2; CDR3: CASSERGAGGEQFF
J: TRBJ2-2; V: TRBV7-3; CDR3: CASSLKAGAGELFF
J: TRBJ1-6; V: TRBV7-9; CDR3: CASSSGTQSPLHF
J: TRBJ2-7; V: TRBV7-2; CDR3: CASRATSGAFGGQYF
J: TRBJ2-1; V: TRBV28; CDR3: CASSPRGRGRAGEQFF
J: TRBJ2-2; V: TRBV3-1/TRBV3-2; CDR3: CASSQGLAGGLNTGELFF
J: TRBJ1-6; V: TRBV19; CDR3: CASSIDGTGENSPLHF
J: TRBJ1-5; V: TRBV19; CDR3: CASSTGSSNQPQHF
J: TRBJ1-6; V: TRBV19; CDR3: CASSTTGVDSPLHF
J: TRBJ2-1; V: TRBV5-1; CDR3: CASSLVGGRDSYNEQFF